This note documents a single TCR beta chain sequence. The specificity of this receptor is unknown. The input lacks base qualities; no much larger clone sits a single base away. Cells were frozen in liquid nitrogen in DMSO/FBS as aliquots of approximately 500,000 cells, with a single aliquot from each fraction going to sequencing. Every one of the 30 patients in the study had endoscopy and a small intestinal biopsy. Intraepithelial cells were released from biopsies by stirring for one hour at 37 degrees C in RPMI containing EGTA, MgCl2 and 1% FBS. Genomic DNA was extracted from frozen unsorted cell fractions with the Qiagen DNeasy blood extraction kit. These data are taken from a study of coeliac disease (dated by TCRdb to between 2022 and 2023). With respect to the entire study: Each coeliac patient was placed into one of three groups: newly diagnosed active disease, refractory coeliac disease type I, or disease controlled by a gluten-free diet. Because high-resolution HLA typing was not available, biased TRBV7-2 usage was queried as a proof of principle. The study applied next-generation sequencing of rearranged TRB and TRG CDR3 regions to small intestinal lymphocyte fractions from coeliac and non-coeliac patients. The goal was to describe the TR repertoires of small intestinal T cells in active coeliac disease, in refractory type I coeliac disease, and in coeliac disease treated with a gluten-free diet. Of the 30 or so patients in the full study, around 22 had coeliac disease confirmed by serology and 8 were controls with non-small intestinal disorders. TRB sequencing was successfully performed on samples from fewer than 35 subjects, among which under 25 paired bulk unsorted intraepithelial and lamina propria cell samples were included. Study-wide conclusions, independent of this receptor: Cross-contamination between compartments was possible, because separating intraepithelial cells from lamina propria cells did not produce high-purity fractions. TRB repertoires were largely private; most amino acid sequences were unique to one sample, and V-gene usage did not differ significantly by disease group. The approach was considered by the authors to be unsuitable for unbiased detection of gliadin-specific T cells, as gliadin-specific T cells are scarce and rarely shared between patients. Lower clonality than in controls was observed in the TRB and TRG repertoires of active coeliac intraepithelial and lamina propria samples, suggesting that diverse T cells were recruited.

The library was made by the immunoSEQ multiplex PCR assay. In a multiplexed PCR, the TR loci were amplified; reverse primers were designed against J gene segments, whereas forward primers were designed against V gene segments. The amplified CDR3 regions were sequenced using the Illumina HiSeq System. As for the authors' bioinformatics: Closely related reads were merged with a nearest-neighbour algorithm so that PCR and sequencing errors were removed and data were collapsed into unique sequences. Each repertoire was summarised by clonality and by T cell density, with T cell density defined as TR molecules per amount of genomic DNA input. CDR3 amino acid sequences present in at least 80% of unsorted samples were defined as public TRs, and these public TRs were then tested for differential abundance between coeliac and control samples. Differences in clonality and density between disease groups were tested by Kruskal-Wallis tests, followed by Dunn post-tests. Sourced from immuneACCESS, this table was stored by TCRdb with only in-frame sequences that have V and J called. A share of the clones is absent; for the studies checked, an unresolved V gene accounts for under half, and the remainder has no known explanation. Clonal size and the V and J genes are those of that table, whereas D and trimming came from the DNA. The table for this sample lists approximately 3,000 clones; less than 85% of them were counted only once. The ten largest clones represent 15% to 18% of the sample.

There are 17 amino acids in the CDR3, from cysteine to phenylalanine inclusive. Only CDR3 DNA remains: 51 bases, in frame from the first base. V is cut by 6 bases and J by 1 base, and the space between the germline ends is 19 bases. CDR1 and CDR2 were assigned from the germline V gene (reference sequence) as SEHNR and FQNEAQ. The chain uses TRBV7-9 and TRBJ1-3; too little of a D gene remains to name it. Sequencing input: intraepithelial lymphocytes from the gut. The sample's cell subset or site label, in plain terms: intraepithelial cell (IEC) fraction of small intestinal biopsy. The receptor comes from a man aged 18-30 years with celiac disease on a gluten-free diet. The encoded CDR3 is CASSPGGRYDSGNTIYF. The bases are TGTGCCAGCAGTCCCGGCGGGAGATATGATTCTGGAAACACCATATATTTT.